The clone carrying this T cell receptor beta chain was counted between two and nine times. TCRdb's copy holds only in-frame clones and misses some; the assay was immunoSEQ multiplex PCR. This sample has about 500,000 clones; around 78% occur once, and the top ten carry about 0.013%. The CDR3 spans 15 residues. V was clipped by 3 bases and J by 3 bases, with 12 bases between them. The germline CDR1 and CDR2 sequences are ENHRY and SYGVKD. This sample is part of a study of shared T cell receptors in the human thymus. The sample was also linked to a second study, of human thymus T cells. That work adds: Corrective cardiac surgery supplied the resected thymus tissue.

Source material: thymocytes. This sequence was found in a boy younger than two with a congenital heart defect. The rearrangement joins TRBV10-3 to TRBJ2-1; a weak D match, TRBD2 (5 bases). CDR3 in DNA: TGTGCCATCAGTGATTACAACGGGATCTACAATGAGCAGTTCTTC. This encodes CAISDYNGIYNEQFF.